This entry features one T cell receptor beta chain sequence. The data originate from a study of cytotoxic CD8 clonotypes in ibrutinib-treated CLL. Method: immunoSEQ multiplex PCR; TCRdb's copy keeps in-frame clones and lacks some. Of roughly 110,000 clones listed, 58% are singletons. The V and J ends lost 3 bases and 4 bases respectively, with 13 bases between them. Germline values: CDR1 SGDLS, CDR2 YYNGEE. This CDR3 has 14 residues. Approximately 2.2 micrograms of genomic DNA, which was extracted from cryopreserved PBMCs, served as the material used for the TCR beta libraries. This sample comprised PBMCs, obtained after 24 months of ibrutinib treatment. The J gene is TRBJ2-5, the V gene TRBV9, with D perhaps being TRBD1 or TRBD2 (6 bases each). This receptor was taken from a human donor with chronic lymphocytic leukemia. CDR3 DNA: TGTGCCAGCAGCGCAACGGGGGCGGGAGAGACCCAGTACTTC. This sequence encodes CASSATGAGETQYF.